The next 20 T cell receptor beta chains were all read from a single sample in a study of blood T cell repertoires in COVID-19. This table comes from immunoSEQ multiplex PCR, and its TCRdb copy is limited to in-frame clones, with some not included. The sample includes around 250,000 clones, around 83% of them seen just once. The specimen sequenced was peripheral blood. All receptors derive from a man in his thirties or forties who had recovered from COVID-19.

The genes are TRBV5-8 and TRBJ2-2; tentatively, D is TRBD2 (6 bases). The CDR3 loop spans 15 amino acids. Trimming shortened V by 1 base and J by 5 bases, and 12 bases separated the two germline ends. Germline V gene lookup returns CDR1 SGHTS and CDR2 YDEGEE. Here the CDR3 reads CASSLRVRGTGELFF. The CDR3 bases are TGTGCCAGCAGCTTGAGAGTCCGGGGGACCGGGGAGCTGTTTTTT.

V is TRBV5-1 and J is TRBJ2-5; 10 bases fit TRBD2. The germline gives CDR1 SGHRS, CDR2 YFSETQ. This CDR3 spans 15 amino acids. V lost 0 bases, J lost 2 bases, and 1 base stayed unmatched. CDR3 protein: CASSLAAGGQETQYF. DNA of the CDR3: TGCGCCAGCAGCTTGGCAGCGGGGGGGCAAGAGACCCAGTACTTC.

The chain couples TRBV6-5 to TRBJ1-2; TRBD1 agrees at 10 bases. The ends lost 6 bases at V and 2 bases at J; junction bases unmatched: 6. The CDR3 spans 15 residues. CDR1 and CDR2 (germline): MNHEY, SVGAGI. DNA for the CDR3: TGTGCCAGCAGCCTCAGGGGACAGGGGAACTATGGCTACACCTTC. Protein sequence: CASSLRGQGNYGYTF.

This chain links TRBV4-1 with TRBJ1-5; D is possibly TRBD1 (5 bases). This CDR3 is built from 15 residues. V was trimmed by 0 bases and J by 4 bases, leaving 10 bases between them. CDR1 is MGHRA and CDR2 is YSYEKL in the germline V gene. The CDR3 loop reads CASSQDRQPNQPQHF. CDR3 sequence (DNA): TGCGCCAGCAGCCAAGATAGACAGCCAAATCAGCCCCAGCATTTT.

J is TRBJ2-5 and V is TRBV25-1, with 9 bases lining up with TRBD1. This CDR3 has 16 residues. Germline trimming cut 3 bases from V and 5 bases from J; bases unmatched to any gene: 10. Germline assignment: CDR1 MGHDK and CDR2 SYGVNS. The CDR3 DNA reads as TGTGCCAGCAGTGACCCGACAGGGGGGTATTTGGAGACCCAGTACTTC. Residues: CASSDPTGGYLETQYF.

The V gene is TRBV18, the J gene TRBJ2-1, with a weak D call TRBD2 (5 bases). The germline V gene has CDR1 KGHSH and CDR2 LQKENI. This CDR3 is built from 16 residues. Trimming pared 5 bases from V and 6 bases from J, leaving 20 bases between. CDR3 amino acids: CASSTRTGLSGNEQFF. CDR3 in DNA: TGTGCCAGCTCAACCCGGACGGGTTTGAGCGGCAATGAGCAGTTCTTC.

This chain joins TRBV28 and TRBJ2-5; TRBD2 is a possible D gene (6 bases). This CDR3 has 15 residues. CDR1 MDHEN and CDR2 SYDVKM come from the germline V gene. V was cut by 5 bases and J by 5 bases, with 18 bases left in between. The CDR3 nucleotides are TGTGCCAGCAGTCCGTGGCAGGGCGGGGCGGAGACCCAGTACTTC. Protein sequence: CASSPWQGGAETQYF.

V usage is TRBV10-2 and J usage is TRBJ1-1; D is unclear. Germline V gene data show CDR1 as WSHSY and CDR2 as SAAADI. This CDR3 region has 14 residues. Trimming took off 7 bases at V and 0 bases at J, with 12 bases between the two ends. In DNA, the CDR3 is TGCGCCAGCACTGAACCCCAGGTGAACACTGAAGCTTTCTTT. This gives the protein CASTEPQVNTEAFF.

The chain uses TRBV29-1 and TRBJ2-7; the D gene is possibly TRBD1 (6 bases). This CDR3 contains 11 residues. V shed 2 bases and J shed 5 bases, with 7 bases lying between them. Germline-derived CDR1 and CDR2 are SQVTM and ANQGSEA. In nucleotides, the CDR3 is TGCAGCGTTGAAACAGGGCACGAGCAGTACGTC. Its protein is CSVETGHEQYV.

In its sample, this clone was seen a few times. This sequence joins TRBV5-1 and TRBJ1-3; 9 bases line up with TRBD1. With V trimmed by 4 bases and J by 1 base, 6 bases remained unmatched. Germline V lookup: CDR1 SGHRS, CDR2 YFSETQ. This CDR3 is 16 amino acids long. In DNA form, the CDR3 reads TGCGCCAGCAGCCCGGGACAGGGCCCTTCTGGAAACACCATATATTTT. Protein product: CASSPGQGPSGNTIYF. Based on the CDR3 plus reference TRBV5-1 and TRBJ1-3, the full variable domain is KAGVTQTPRYLIKTRGQQVTLSCSPISGHRSVSWYQQTPGQGLQFLFEYFSETQRNKGNFPGRFSGRQFSNSRSEMNVSTLELGDSALYLCASSPGQGPSGNTIYFGEGSWLTVV.

The CDR3 reads CATRRSATNEKLFF. The CDR3 nucleotides are TGTGCCACCCGTCGAAGCGCAACTAATGAAAAACTGTTTTTT. This chain links TRBV6-5 with TRBJ1-4; no reliable D call. CDR3 length: 14 amino acids. CDR1 and CDR2 from the germline V gene are MNHEY and SVGAGI. V shed 10 bases and J shed 0 bases, with 12 bases lying between them.

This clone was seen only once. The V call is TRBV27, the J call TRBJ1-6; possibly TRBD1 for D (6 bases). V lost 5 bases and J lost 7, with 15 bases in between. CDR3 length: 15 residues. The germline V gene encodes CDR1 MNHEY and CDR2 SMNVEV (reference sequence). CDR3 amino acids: CASSNWDTSNSPLHF. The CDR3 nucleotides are TGTGCCAGCAGTAATTGGGACACTTCGAATTCACCCCTCCACTTT.

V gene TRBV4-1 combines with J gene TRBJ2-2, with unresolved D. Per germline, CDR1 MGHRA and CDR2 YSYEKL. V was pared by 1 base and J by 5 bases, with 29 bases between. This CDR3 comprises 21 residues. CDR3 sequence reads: CASSQVSRTSTVNLGTGELFF. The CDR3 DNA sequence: TGCGCCAGCAGCCAAGTGTCCCGAACGTCCACAGTAAACCTTGGGACCGGGGAGCTGTTTTTT.

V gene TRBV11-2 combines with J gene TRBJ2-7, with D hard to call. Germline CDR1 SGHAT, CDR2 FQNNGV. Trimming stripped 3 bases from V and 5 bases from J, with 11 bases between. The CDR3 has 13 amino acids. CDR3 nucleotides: TGTGCCAGCAGCTTGGGCGTCAGCCACGAGCAGTACTTC. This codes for CASSLGVSHEQYF.

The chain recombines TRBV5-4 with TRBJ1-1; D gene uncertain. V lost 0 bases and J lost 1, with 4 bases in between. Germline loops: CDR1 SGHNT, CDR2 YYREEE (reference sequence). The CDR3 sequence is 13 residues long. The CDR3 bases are TGTGCCAGCAGCTTGGGCGGGAACACTGAAGCTTTCTTT. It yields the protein CASSLGGNTEAFF.

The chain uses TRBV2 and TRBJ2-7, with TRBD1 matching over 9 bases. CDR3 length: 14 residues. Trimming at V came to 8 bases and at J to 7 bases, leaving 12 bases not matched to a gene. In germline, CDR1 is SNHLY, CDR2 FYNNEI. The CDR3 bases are TGTGCCAGCTCGTTTGTCCCGGGACAGGGAGAGCAGTACTTC. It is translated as CASSFVPGQGEQYF.

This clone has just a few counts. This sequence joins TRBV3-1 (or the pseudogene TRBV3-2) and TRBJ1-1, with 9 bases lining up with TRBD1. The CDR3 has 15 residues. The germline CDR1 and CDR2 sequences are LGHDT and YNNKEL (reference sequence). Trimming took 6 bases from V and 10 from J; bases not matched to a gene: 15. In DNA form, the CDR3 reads TGTGCCAGCAGTCAAAAGCAGAACAGGGGGCCCCTAGCTTTCTTT. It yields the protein CASSQKQNRGPLAFF.

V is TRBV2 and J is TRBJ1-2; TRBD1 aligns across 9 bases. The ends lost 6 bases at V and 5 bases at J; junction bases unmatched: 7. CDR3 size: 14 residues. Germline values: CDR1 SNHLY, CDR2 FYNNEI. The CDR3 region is CASRDTGTGYGYTF. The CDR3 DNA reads TGTGCCAGCAGAGATACCGGGACAGGGTATGGCTACACCTTC.

The CDR3 nucleotides read TGTGCCACCAGCAGAGGCAGGGGGCCTAATGAAAAACTGTTTTTT. Translating it yields CATSRGRGPNEKLFF. The chain recombines TRBV15 with TRBJ1-4; 8 bases fit TRBD1. Looked up from germline, CDR1 is LNHNV and CDR2 is YYDKDF (reference sequence). V lost 1 base and J lost 3; bases outside the gene matches: 1. The CDR3 length is 15 residues.

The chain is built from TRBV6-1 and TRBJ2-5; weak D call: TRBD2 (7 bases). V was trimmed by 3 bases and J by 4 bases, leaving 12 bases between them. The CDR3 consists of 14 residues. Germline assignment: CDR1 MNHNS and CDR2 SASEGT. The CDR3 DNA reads TGTGCCAGCAGTGACGGGGGGCCAGGAGAGACCCAGTACTTC. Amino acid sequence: CASSDGGPGETQYF.